This entry lists 3 T cell receptor beta chains sequenced from one sample in a study of post-analysis software for immune sequencing data. Findings and caveats of the study: Compared with controls, patients had more of about 5 TRBV segments, including TRBV5-6, TRBV5-1 and TRBV20-1.

Their antigen targets remain unknown. Prepared libraries of TCR beta cDNA carried unique molecular identifiers. TCRdb passed the PCR reads through MiXCR, listing each CDR3 protein once. The sample holds about 820,000 distinct CDR3 sequences, roughly half seen once. The material sequenced was blood. The receptors originated from a girl aged 10 to 17 with multiple sclerosis.

The rearrangement uses TRBV20-1 and TRBJ1-1; TRBD1 agrees at 9 bases. The germline CDR1 and CDR2 sequences are DFQATT and SNEGSKA (reference sequence). V lost 7 bases and J lost 0; bases outside the gene matches: 6. This CDR3 is 14 amino acids long. The CDR3 is CSVQGAAMNTEAFF. For the CDR3, the DNA is TGCAGTGTACAGGGGGCGGCCATGAACACTGAAGCTTTCTTT.

This clonotype was seen only a few times. The chain recombines TRBV15 with TRBJ2-1; D is unresolved. CDR3 length: 16 amino acids. The V gene lost 0 bases and the J gene lost 5 bases, with 14 bases spanning the gap. CDR1 and CDR2 (germline): LNHNV, YYDKDF (reference sequence). The CDR3 DNA reads TGTGCCACCAGCAGAGACGGATTGAATCTGAACAATGAGCAGTTCTTC. Protein product: CATSRDGLNLNNEQFF.

This clonotype was detected only a few times. This sequence joins TRBV7-9 and TRBJ2-7, with D unclear. Germline CDR1 reads SEHNR; CDR2 reads FQNEAQ (reference sequence). The V gene lost 7 bases and the J gene lost 4 bases, with 17 bases spanning the gap. The CDR3 consists of 14 residues. The CDR3 reads CASIAGAGAYEQYF. The DNA for the CDR3 is TGTGCCAGCATCGCCGGAGCAGGAGCGTACGAGCAGTACTTC.